These 13 T cell receptor beta chains were sequenced from one sample in a study of regulatory T cells in long-lasting Graves disease. CDR3-region Arm-PCR and iRepertoire HTBI primers produced the TCR beta libraries. TCRdb called the multiplex PCR reads again in MiXCR, with one record for every CDR3 protein. The sample includes around 420,000 distinct CDR3 sequences, 15% of them seen just once. This sample's time point: newly diagnosed GD, antithyroid drugs for less than 3 months. Making the TCR library involved RNA that had been extracted from PBMCs. The same sample was also studied in work on T cells in Graves' hyperthyroidism and ophthalmopathy.

This material consisted of peripheral blood mononuclear cells (PBMCs), taken at new diagnosis, from a patient treated with antithyroid drugs. These receptors were collected from a woman in her 40s with Graves disease.

This clonotype was observed at least ten times. The rearrangement links TRBV24-1 to TRBJ2-1; possibly TRBD2 for D (6 bases). The CDR3 totals 13 residues. Trimming took off 4 bases at V and 7 bases at J, with 10 bases between the two ends. Germline V gene lookup returns CDR1 KGHDR and CDR2 SFDVKD. CDR3 sequence reads: CATSERTMNEQFF. For the CDR3, the DNA is TGTGCCACCAGTGAGCGGACTATGAATGAGCAGTTCTTC.

This clonotype was seen a handful of times. This chain joins TRBV6-2 or TRBV6-3 and TRBJ2-3, with 8 bases aligning to TRBD2. The CDR3 runs to 14 residues. J lost 3 bases, V lost 7 bases, and 6 bases had no gene match. The germline gives CDR1 MNHEY, CDR2 SVGEGT. The CDR3 DNA reads as TGTGCCAGCATAACGGGAGGGGTTACAGATACGCAGTATTTT. Residues: CASITGGVTDTQYF.

This clonotype showed up many times. The rearrangement joins TRBV6-2 or TRBV6-3 to TRBJ1-5; a possible D gene is TRBD1 (6 bases). The V and J ends lost 2 bases and 7 bases respectively, with 18 bases between them. Germline V gene data show CDR1 as MNHEY and CDR2 as SVGEGT. The length of the CDR3 is 16 residues. This chain's CDR3 is CASSYLRDTQRQPQHF. In DNA form, the CDR3 reads TGTGCCAGCAGTTACCTCCGGGACACCCAAAGACAGCCCCAGCATTTT.

The sample holds many counts of this clonotype. The chain employs TRBV20-1 and TRBJ2-3; TRBD1 matches at 8 bases. The junction had 4 bases not matched to a gene; V was cut back by 5 bases and J by 0 bases. Germline loops: CDR1 DFQATT, CDR2 SNEGSKA (reference sequence). CDR3 length equals 14 residues. The CDR3 coding sequence is TGCAGTGCTTTTCGGACAGGGAGCACAGATACGCAGTATTTT. It specifies CSAFRTGSTDTQYF.

The chain joins TRBV3-1 to TRBJ2-3, with D perhaps being TRBD1 or TRBD2 (5 bases each). The V and J ends lost 4 bases and 2 bases respectively, with 10 bases between them. This CDR3 region has 14 residues. CDR1 and CDR2 (germline): LGHDT, YNNKEL (reference sequence). The CDR3 region is CASSPREFTDTQYF. The CDR3, as DNA: TGTGCCAGCAGCCCCAGGGAGTTCACAGATACGCAGTATTTT.

This clonotype was seen many times. This chain connects TRBV4-2 to TRBJ2-5, with unresolved D. The CDR3 loop spans 15 amino acids. CDR1 is LGHNA and CDR2 is YNFKEQ in the germline V gene. Trimming stripped 1 base from V and 5 bases from J, with 14 bases between. The CDR3 here is CASSQGAIARETQYF. The CDR3 DNA follows: TGTGCCAGCAGCCAAGGGGCAATAGCCAGGGAGACCCAGTACTTC.

In its sample, this clonotype was seen many times. This chain joins TRBV7-2 and TRBJ2-5; D not certain. V dropped 5 bases and J dropped 4 bases, with 8 bases sitting between them. Germline V gene lookup returns CDR1 SGHTA and CDR2 FQGNSA. The CDR3 totals 12 residues. The CDR3 loop reads CASSLLGETQYF. The CDR3, as DNA: TGTGCCAGCAGCCTCTTAGGAGAGACCCAGTACTTC.

The chain combines TRBV30 with TRBJ2-3; either TRBD1 or TRBD2 may supply D (6 bases each). This CDR3 has 15 amino acids. Germline CDR1 GTSNPN, CDR2 SVGIG (reference sequence). The V and J ends lost 0 bases and 3 bases respectively, with 13 bases between them. The CDR3 coding sequence is TGTGCCTGGAGTGTGGTTAAAGGGGGGACAGATACGCAGTATTTT. This codes for CAWSVVKGGTDTQYF.

This clonotype appeared a few times. J is TRBJ2-1 and V is TRBV20-1, with TRBD1 as a possible D gene (5 bases). Germline V gene data show CDR1 as DFQATT and CDR2 as SNEGSKA (reference sequence). The length of the CDR3 is 15 residues. V shed 0 bases and J shed 12 bases, with 21 bases lying between them. The CDR3 reads CSARDSTSGIKGQFF. The CDR3 coding sequence is TGCAGTGCTAGAGATAGTACCTCAGGGATTAAGGGGCAGTTCTTC.

V and J are TRBV6-1 and TRBJ1-2; perhaps TRBD1 as D (5 bases). Trimming took off 11 bases at V and 2 bases at J, with 15 bases between the two ends. The CDR3 contains 13 residues. CDR1 MNHNS and CDR2 SASEGT come from the germline V gene. The CDR3 sequence: CAGSRESNYGYTF. CDR3 nucleotide sequence: TGTGCCGGTTCCAGGGAGTCGAACTATGGCTACACCTTC.

The rearrangement uses TRBV7-6 and TRBJ1-1; maybe TRBD1 (5 bases). Germline CDR1 is SGHVS and CDR2 is FNYEAQ. The V and J ends lost 3 bases and 1 base respectively, with 9 bases between them. The CDR3 consists of 14 residues. The DNA for the CDR3 is TGTGCCAGCAGCTTCATCGGGGGGAACACTGAAGCTTTCTTT. Protein product: CASSFIGGNTEAFF.

The table lists this clonotype with many counts. V gene TRBV20-1 combines with J gene TRBJ2-1; no firm D call. V gave up 5 bases and J gave up 0 bases, with 14 bases separating them. Germline lookup yields CDR1 DFQATT and CDR2 SNEGSKA (reference sequence). The CDR3 length is 15 residues. The CDR3 here is CSAYLHPSSYNEQFF. DNA for the CDR3: TGCAGTGCTTACCTTCACCCAAGCTCCTACAATGAGCAGTTCTTC.

The chain couples TRBV2 to TRBJ2-2, with 11 bases that match TRBD2. Looked up from germline, CDR1 is SNHLY and CDR2 is FYNNEI. Trimming cost V 2 bases and J 5 bases; bases outside gene matches: 7. CDR3 length: 17 amino acids. CDR3 DNA: TGTGCCAGCAGTGAATTAGCGGGAGGGCCTGGGACCGGGGAGCTGTTTTTT. Translating it yields CASSELAGGPGTGELFF.